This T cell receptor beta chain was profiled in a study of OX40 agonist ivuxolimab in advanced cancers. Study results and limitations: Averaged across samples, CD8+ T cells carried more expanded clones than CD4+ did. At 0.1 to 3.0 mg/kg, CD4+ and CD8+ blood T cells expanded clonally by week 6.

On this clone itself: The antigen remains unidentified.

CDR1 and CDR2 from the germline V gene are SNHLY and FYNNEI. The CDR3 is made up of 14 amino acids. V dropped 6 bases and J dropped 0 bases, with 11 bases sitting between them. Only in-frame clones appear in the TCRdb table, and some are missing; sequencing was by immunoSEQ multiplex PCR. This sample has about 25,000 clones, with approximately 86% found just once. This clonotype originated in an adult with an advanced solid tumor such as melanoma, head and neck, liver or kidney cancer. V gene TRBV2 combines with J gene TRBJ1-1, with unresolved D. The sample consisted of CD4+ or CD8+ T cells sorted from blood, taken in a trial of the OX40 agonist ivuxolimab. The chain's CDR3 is CASSHAMVNTEAFF. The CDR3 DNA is TGTGCCAGCAGCCATGCGATGGTGAACACTGAAGCTTTCTTT.